Below, one T cell receptor beta chain is given with its context. The CDR3 spans 14 residues. Germline V lookup: CDR1 KGHSH, CDR2 LQKENI. V was trimmed by 5 bases and J by 4 bases, leaving 15 bases between them. The source of the sample is a study of cytotoxic CD8 clonotypes in ibrutinib-treated CLL. Assay: immunoSEQ multiplex PCR; the TCRdb copy retains only in-frame clones and omits some. The table lists about 140,000 clones, 80% of them singletons, with less than 9% in the top ten. The rearrangement uses TRBV18 and TRBJ2-7; no firm D call. This receptor was taken from a human donor with chronic lymphocytic leukemia. The starting material was PBMCs, obtained after 36 months of ibrutinib treatment. This CDR3 is CASSALDGVYEQYF. In nucleotides, the CDR3 is TGTGCCAGCTCAGCATTAGATGGGGTTTACGAGCAGTACTTC.